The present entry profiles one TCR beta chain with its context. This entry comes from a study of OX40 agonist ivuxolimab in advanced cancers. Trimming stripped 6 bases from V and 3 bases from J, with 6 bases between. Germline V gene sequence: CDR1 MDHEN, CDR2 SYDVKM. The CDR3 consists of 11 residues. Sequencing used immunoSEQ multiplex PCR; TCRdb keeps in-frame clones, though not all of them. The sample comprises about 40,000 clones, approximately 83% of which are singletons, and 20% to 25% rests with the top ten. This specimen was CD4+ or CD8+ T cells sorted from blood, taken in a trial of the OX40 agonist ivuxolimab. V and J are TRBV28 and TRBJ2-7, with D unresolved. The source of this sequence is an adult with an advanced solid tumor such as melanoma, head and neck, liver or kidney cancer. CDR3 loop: CASRLDYEQYF. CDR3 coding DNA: TGTGCCAGCAGACTGGACTACGAGCAGTACTTC.